These 22 T cell receptor beta chains originate from one sample sequenced in a study of blood T cell repertoires in COVID-19. Libraries were prepared by immunoSEQ multiplex PCR; TCRdb keeps only in-frame clonotypes and omits some of them. The repertoire consists of a few hundred thousand clones, with approximately 92% occurring once and the leading ten covering about 2.2%. Material for sequencing was PBMCs or T cells enriched from blood (not recorded which). Source of these receptors: a woman under 30 who had recovered from COVID-19.

This clone showed up just a few times. The chain links TRBV6-5 to TRBJ2-7; D not resolved. The CDR3 runs 12 residues. V lost 6 bases and J lost 6, with 12 bases in between. Germline assignment: CDR1 MNHEY and CDR2 SVGAGI. The chain's CDR3 is CASSRLEFEQYF. The CDR3 DNA follows: TGTGCCAGCAGCCGGTTAGAGTTCGAGCAGTACTTC.

V usage is TRBV5-1 and J usage is TRBJ1-4, with 7 bases lining up with TRBD1. CDR3 length: 14 amino acids. V dropped 0 bases and J dropped 6; count of bases not matched to a gene: 2. Germline loops: CDR1 SGHRS, CDR2 YFSETQ. This chain's CDR3 is CASSLGGQDEKLFF. As DNA, the CDR3 is TGCGCCAGCAGCTTGGGTGGACAGGATGAAAAACTGTTTTTT.

This chain uses TRBV18 with TRBJ2-7; perhaps TRBD2 as D (6 bases). The CDR3 length is 13 residues. Germline V gene sequence: CDR1 KGHSH, CDR2 LQKENI. V lost 5 bases and J 2 bases, leaving 10 bases between the germline ends. The DNA for the CDR3 is TGTGCCAGCTCAACCACGGGAGCCTACGAGCAGTACTTC. Its protein is CASSTTGAYEQYF.

This chain uses TRBV3-1 (or the pseudogene TRBV3-2) with TRBJ1-1, with 7 bases lining up with TRBD1. The CDR3 has 16 amino acids. Germline CDR1 is LGHDT and CDR2 is YNNKEL (reference sequence). The V segment lost 5 bases and the J segment 0 bases; nucleotides outside the gene matches: 9. In DNA, the CDR3 is TGTGCCAGCAGCAACCTAAGGGGGCCTATGAACACTGAAGCTTTCTTT. Protein product: CASSNLRGPMNTEAFF.

The chain joins TRBV27 to TRBJ1-3; D gene uncertain. CDR1 is MNHEY, CDR2 SMNVEV, per germline (reference sequence). The CDR3 contains 15 residues. Trimming took off 6 bases at V and 4 bases at J, with 16 bases between the two ends. The CDR3 region is CASSPNPGYGNTIYF. DNA of the CDR3: TGTGCCAGCAGCCCCAACCCAGGCTACGGAAACACCATATATTTT.

The gene calls are TRBV18 and TRBJ1-2; tentatively, D is TRBD1 (6 bases). The CDR3 loop spans 13 amino acids. Per germline, CDR1 KGHSH and CDR2 LQKENI. V dropped 1 base and J dropped 8 bases, with 11 bases sitting between them. The CDR3 coding sequence is TGTGCCAGCTCACCACGTTCAGGGGACGGCTACACCTTC. Amino acids: CASSPRSGDGYTF.

This sequence joins TRBV6-5 and TRBJ1-5; unclear D gene. Trimming took off 6 bases at V and 6 bases at J, with 12 bases between the two ends. CDR1 is MNHEY and CDR2 is SVGAGI in the germline V gene. This CDR3 has 13 amino acids. CDR3 sequence: CASSYRRGQPQHF. The CDR3 DNA sequence: TGTGCCAGCAGCTATAGACGAGGTCAGCCCCAGCATTTT.

The chain is built from TRBV28 and TRBJ1-3; D gene unclear. The CDR3 loop spans 15 amino acids. V lost 5 bases and J lost 4, with 15 bases in between. Germline V lookup: CDR1 MDHEN, CDR2 SYDVKM. The CDR3 region has the DNA TGTGCCAGCAGTGGTACGGGTTTCGGGGGAAACACCATATATTTT. Translated: CASSGTGFGGNTIYF.

This clone was counted once. CDR3 sequence: CASSATGALSNQPQHF. The DNA for the CDR3 is TGTGCCAGCAGTGCTACAGGGGCCCTTAGCAATCAGCCCCAGCATTTT. The V call is TRBV2, the J call TRBJ1-5, with 7 bases lining up with TRBD1. The V and J ends lost 4 bases and 0 bases, in that order; junction bases with no gene match: 6. This CDR3 has 16 amino acids. CDR1 is SNHLY and CDR2 is FYNNEI in the germline V gene.

A remark on this clone: Other DNA variants within this sample encode the same CDR3. The V call is TRBV6-5, the J call TRBJ1-2; TRBD1 agrees at 9 bases. The length of the CDR3 is 13 residues. After removal of 4 bases from V and 6 bases from J, the junction contained 3 bases not matched to a gene. Germline values: CDR1 MNHEY, CDR2 SVGAGI. Written as DNA, the CDR3 is TGTGCCAGCAGTTTACAGGGGGCGGATGGCTACACCTTC. The encoded protein is CASSLQGADGYTF.

The V gene is TRBV2, the J gene TRBJ2-5; tentative D call: TRBD2 (6 bases). This CDR3 is 15 amino acids long. Germline values: CDR1 SNHLY, CDR2 FYNNEI. Trimming cost V 4 bases and J 3 bases, with 15 bases left between them. The CDR3 DNA reads TGTGCCAGCAGTGGGAGGGCCCTCACGGAAGAGACCCAGTACTTC. It translates to CASSGRALTEETQYF.

V and J are TRBV19 and TRBJ1-2; no reliable D call. With 5 bases removed from V and 1 base from J, the gap between germline ends came to 11 bases. This CDR3 comprises 14 residues. CDR1 and CDR2 from the germline V gene are LNHDA and SQIVND (reference sequence). This CDR3 reads CASSPIDRNYGYTF. In DNA, the CDR3 is TGTGCCAGTAGTCCGATAGATCGTAACTATGGCTACACCTTC.

The V call is TRBV12-3 or TRBV12-4, the J call TRBJ1-2; D possibly corresponds to TRBD1 (5 bases). The V end was cut by 6 bases, the J end by 7 bases, with 15 bases between. This CDR3 region has 13 residues. The CDR3 DNA reads TGTGCCAGCAGACCCACAGGAAGCTCTGGCTACACCTTC. Translation gives CASRPTGSSGYTF.

This sequence joins TRBV6-4 and TRBJ1-6; D is unresolved. Trimming cost V 2 bases and J 7 bases, with 9 bases left between them. The germline CDR1 and CDR2 sequences are MRHNA and SNTAGT. The length of the CDR3 is 14 residues. The CDR3 DNA reads TGTGCCAGCAGTGACGGCGACGGGAATTCACCCCTCCACTTT. Translating it yields CASSDGDGNSPLHF.

In DNA, the CDR3 is TGTGCCAGCAGTGTTCTAAATCGAGATCAGGACTATGGCTACACCTTC. Encoded protein: CASSVLNRDQDYGYTF. The chain is built from TRBV6-4 and TRBJ1-2; the D is unclear. The CDR3 extends over 16 amino acids. Trimming removed 4 bases at V and 3 bases at J, with 18 bases between. Per germline, CDR1 MRHNA and CDR2 SNTAGT.

The chain combines TRBV25-1 with TRBJ1-4; no reliable D call. From germline, CDR1 is MGHDK and CDR2 SYGVNS. The V end lost 5 bases, the J end lost 7 bases, and 11 bases lay between the germline ends. The CDR3 sequence is 13 residues long. The CDR3 loop is CASSPVRSEKLFF. DNA of the CDR3: TGTGCCAGCAGTCCCGTCCGGAGTGAAAAACTGTTTTTT. Together with reference TRBV25-1 and TRBJ1-4, the CDR3 gives the full variable domain: EADIYQTPRYLVIGTGKKITLECSQTMGHDKMYWYQQDPGMELHLIHYSYGVNSTEKGDLSSESTVSRIRTEHFPLTLESARPSHTSQYLCASSPVRSEKLFFGSGTQLSVL.

The CDR3 spells CASALSGGRSVYEQYF. The DNA for the CDR3 is TGTGCCAGCGCCCTATCCGGGGGGCGGTCGGTCTACGAGCAGTACTTC. The chain recombines TRBV11-3 with TRBJ2-7, with D maybe TRBD2 (7 bases). CDR1 is SGHNT, CDR2 YENEEA, per germline. V lost 8 bases, J lost 3 bases, and 23 bases lay in between. CDR3 size: 16 residues.

The chain links TRBV4-1 to TRBJ1-5; D might be TRBD1 (6 bases). The germline gives CDR1 MGHRA, CDR2 YSYEKL. V was clipped by 0 bases and J by 7 bases, with 13 bases between them. The CDR3 has 15 amino acids. CDR3 coding DNA: TGCGCCAGCAGCCAAGAAGTTAACAGGGACCAGCCCCAGCATTTT. Its translation: CASSQEVNRDQPQHF.

This clone has a single count. The CDR3 nucleotides read TGTGCCAGCTCACCACTCAGGGGAGGAAACACCATATATTTT. It translates to CASSPLRGGNTIYF. V gene TRBV18 combines with J gene TRBJ1-3; maybe TRBD1 (6 bases). There are 14 residues in the CDR3. Trimming cost V 1 base and J 4 bases, with 8 bases left between them. Germline V lookup: CDR1 KGHSH, CDR2 LQKENI.

The chain carries TRBV28 and TRBJ1-6; D gene uncertain. CDR3 length: 13 residues. Deletions cut 8 bases from V and 5 bases from J, with 10 bases between. Germline V gene data show CDR1 as MDHEN and CDR2 as SYDVKM. CDR3 region: CASLERNNSPLHF. In DNA form, the CDR3 reads TGTGCCAGCCTAGAGAGAAATAATTCACCCCTCCACTTT. The whole variable domain, remainder taken from reference TRBV28 and TRBJ1-6, is DVKVTQSSRYLVKRTGEKVFLECVQDMDHENMFWYRQDPGLGLRLIYFSYDVKMKEKGDIPEGYSVSREKKERFSLILESASTNQTSMYLCASLERNNSPLHFGNGTRLTVT.

The V gene is TRBV2, the J gene TRBJ2-2, with D perhaps TRBD1 (5 bases). CDR1 and CDR2 from the germline V gene are SNHLY and FYNNEI. V lost 3 bases and J 6 bases, leaving 11 bases between the germline ends. The length of the CDR3 is 14 residues. CDR3 nucleotide sequence: TGTGCCAGCAGTGACAGGGCAGAATCCGGGGAGCTGTTTTTT. Amino acid sequence: CASSDRAESGELFF.

The chain has TRBV12-3 or TRBV12-4 and TRBJ2-1; a weak D match, TRBD1 (6 bases). Trimming took off 7 bases at V and 4 bases at J, with 11 bases between the two ends. The CDR3 sequence is 13 residues long. As DNA, the CDR3 is TGTGCCAGCACAACTCAGGGGTACAATGAGCAGTTCTTC. It yields the protein CASTTQGYNEQFF.